The clone carrying this T cell receptor beta chain was observed at least ten times. The sample belongs to a study of T cell repertoires in cytomegalovirus infection. Looking at the study overall: Public TCR beta signatures indicated both CMV infection and matching HLA type.

The CDR3 totals 14 residues. Germline CDR1 DFQATT, CDR2 SNEGSKA (reference sequence). The germline V and J ends were trimmed by 4 bases and 4 bases, with 17 bases remaining between them. MiXCR was run by TCRdb on the reads, yielding one entry per CDR3 protein. The table has fewer than 200,000 distinct CDR3 sequences, roughly a fifth seen once. The sample taken for sequencing was PBMCs. This clonotype originated in a human donor in good health (CMV status not recorded). Some clones in this sample may be carry-over from other donors' samples. The V call is TRBV20-1, the J call TRBJ2-7; D may be TRBD1 or TRBD2 (5 bases each). CDR3 loop: CSAKVGAGTYEQYF. CDR3 DNA: TGCAGTGCTAAGGTCGGGGCAGGCACATACGAGCAGTACTTC.